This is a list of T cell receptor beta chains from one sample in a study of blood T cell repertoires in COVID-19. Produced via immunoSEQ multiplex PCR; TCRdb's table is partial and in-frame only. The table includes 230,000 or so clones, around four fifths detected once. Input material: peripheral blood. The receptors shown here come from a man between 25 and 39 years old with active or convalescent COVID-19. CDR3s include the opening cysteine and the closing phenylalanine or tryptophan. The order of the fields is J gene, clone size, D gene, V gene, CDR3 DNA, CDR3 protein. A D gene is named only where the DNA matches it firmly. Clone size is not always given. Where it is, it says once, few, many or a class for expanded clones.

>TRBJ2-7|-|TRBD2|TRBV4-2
TGTGCCAGCAGCCAAGATAGGGGACCGGGACTAGACTACGAGCAGTACTTC
CASSQDRGPGLDYEQYF
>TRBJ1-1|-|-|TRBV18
TGTGCCAGCTCACCATCTTTCGGGAACACTGAAGCTTTCTTT
CASSPSFGNTEAFF
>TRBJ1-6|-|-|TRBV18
TGTGCCAGCTCACCAGGGGGGGTCGGCTCACCCCTCCACTTT
CASSPGGVGSPLHF
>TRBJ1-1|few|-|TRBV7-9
TGTGCCAGCAGCCCTACGGGGACACCAATGAGGGATGAAGCTTTCTTT
CASSPTGTPMRDEAFF
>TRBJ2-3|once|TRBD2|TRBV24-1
TGTGCCACCCGACCGGGACTAGCGGGGGGCCCTTCAGAAGCGGATACGCAGTATTTT
CATRPGLAGGPSEADTQYF
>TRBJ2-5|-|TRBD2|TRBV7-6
TGTGCCAGCAGCTTAACCGGGACTAGAGGTCAAGAGACCCAGTACTTC
CASSLTGTRGQETQYF
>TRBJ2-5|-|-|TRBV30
TGTGCCTGGACCCGCCCCACAGGGCTCCAAGAGACCCAGTACTTC
CAWTRPTGLQETQYF
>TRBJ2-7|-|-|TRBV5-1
TGCGCCAGCAGCTTGGCCTCCGAGGTGCCCTACGAGCAGTACTTC
CASSLASEVPYEQYF
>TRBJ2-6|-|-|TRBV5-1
TGCGCCAGCAGCTTTTCAGGGACTGGGGCCAACGTCCTGACTTTC
CASSFSGTGANVLTF
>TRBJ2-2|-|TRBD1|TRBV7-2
TGTGCCAGCACCCCGGGACAGGGAATGTCCGGGGAGCTGTTTTTT
CASTPGQGMSGELFF
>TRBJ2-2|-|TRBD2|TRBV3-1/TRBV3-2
TGTGCCAGCAGGTTCGCCGGGGCGGGAGTAGGTACCGGGGAGCTGTTTTTT
CASRFAGAGVGTGELFF
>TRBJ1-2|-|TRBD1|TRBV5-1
TGCGCCAGCAGCTTGGGGGCCGGACAGGGGAACTATGGCTACACCTTC
CASSLGAGQGNYGYTF
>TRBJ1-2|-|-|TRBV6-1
TGTGCCAGCAGTGAAAAGGGGTGGAGCGGCTACACCTTC
CASSEKGWSGYTF
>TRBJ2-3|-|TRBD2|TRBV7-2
TGTGCCAGCCGGGGGGCAGATACGCAGTATTTT
CASRGADTQYF
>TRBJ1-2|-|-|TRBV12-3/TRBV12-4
TGTGCCAGCAGTCCCGAAGCCAACTATGGCTACACCTTC
CASSPEANYGYTF
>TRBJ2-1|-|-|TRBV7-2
TGTGCCAGCAGCTTAGCGGGAGCGGGTTCCTACAATGAGCAGTTCTTC
CASSLAGAGSYNEQFF
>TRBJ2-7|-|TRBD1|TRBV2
TGTGCCAGCAGTGAATTCGGGACAGTGCTCGGCGAGCAGTACTTC
CASSEFGTVLGEQYF
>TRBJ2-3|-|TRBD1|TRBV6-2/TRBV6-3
TGTGCCAGCAGTTACGGGACAGGGGTAGGCACAGATACGCAGTATTTT
CASSYGTGVGTDTQYF
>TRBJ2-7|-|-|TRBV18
TGTGCCAGCTCACCAGATTACCGGGAGTCGGGCGAGCAGTACTTC
CASSPDYRESGEQYF
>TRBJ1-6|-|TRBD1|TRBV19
TGTGCCAGTAGTCCCCGGACAGGGTGGTCACCCCTCCACTTT
CASSPRTGWSPLHF
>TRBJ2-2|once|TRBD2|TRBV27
TGTGCCAGCAGTTCCCCCCCGACTAGCGGGAGGGCCTACACCGGGGAGCTGTTTTTT
CASSSPPTSGRAYTGELFF
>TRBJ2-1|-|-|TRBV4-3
TGCGCCAGCAGCCCTGGAGGGCTTGTATACAATGAGCAGTTCTTC
CASSPGGLVYNEQFF
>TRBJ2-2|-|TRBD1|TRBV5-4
TGTGCCAGCAGCCTGGACAGGGGGCACACCGGGGAGCTGTTTTTT
CASSLDRGHTGELFF
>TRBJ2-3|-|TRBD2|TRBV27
TGTGCCAGCAGGCGGGGACTAGCGGGGGGGCAAAAGACAGATACGCAGTATTTT
CASRRGLAGGQKTDTQYF
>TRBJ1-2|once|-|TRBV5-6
TGTGCCAGCAGCTCCTCATCCGGGGTCTACTATGGCTACACCTTC
CASSSSSGVYYGYTF